The T cell receptor (beta chain) described here comes from a study of neurological immune-mediated disorders. From germline, CDR1 is KGHSH and CDR2 LQKENI. V dropped 1 base and J dropped 3; count of bases not matched to a gene: 4. The CDR3 has 17 residues. This clonotype was seen ten or more times. With 10-nucleotide random UMIs included, cDNA was synthesized by 5'RACE. TCRdb ran MiXCR on the 5' RACE reads and lists one entry per CDR3 protein. The data show about 80,000 distinct CDR3 sequences, about 5.6% seen once. Regarding time point: longitudinal time-point 2. The unsorted libraries were generated from a total of 2 million PBMCs, which had been stored in RNAlater at -80 C.

Input material: PBMCs. The source is a woman aged 55-70 years with multiple sclerosis. The chain joins TRBV18 to TRBJ2-2; 11 nucleotides match TRBD2. The CDR3 loop reads CASSPLPTSGDTGELFF. CDR3 in DNA: TGTGCCAGCTCACCACTTCCGACTAGCGGGGACACCGGGGAGCTGTTTTTT.